The next 28 T cell receptor beta chains were all read from a single sample in a study of CD8 T cells in Susac syndrome (dated by TCRdb to between 2018 and 2021). To prepare the library, the immunoSEQ multiplex PCR assay was applied. RNA was extracted with the RNeasy kit and about 0.5 to 1 ug was reverse transcribed using random hexamers. The raw public data were reprocessed by TCRdb itself: fastp quality trimming at Q25, MiXCR clonotype calling, in-frame beta chains only. Every entry covers one CDR3 protein and lists the most common genes and DNA from its rows. The sample table holds approximately 74,000 distinct CDR3 sequences, of which about 92% were seen once. The biggest ten clones account for about 0.53% of the sample. The specimen was CD4+ T cells from PBMCs. Every receptor here comes from a human donor with Susac syndrome.

The chain is built from TRBV18 and TRBJ2-6; 11 bases are a match to TRBD1. This CDR3 has 17 residues. V trimming: 2 bases; J trimming: 2 bases; junction bases outside the gene matches: 2. Per germline, CDR1 KGHSH and CDR2 LQKENI. CDR3 in amino acids: CASSPGQGATGANVLTF. Here the CDR3 DNA reads TGTGCCAGCTCACCAGGACAGGGGGCAACTGGGGCCAACGTCCTGACTTTC. Based on the CDR3 plus reference TRBV18 and TRBJ2-6, the full variable domain is NAGVMQNPRHLVRRRGQEARLRCSPMKGHSHVYWYRQLPEEGLKFMVYLQKENIIDESGMPKERFSAEFPKEGPSILRIQQVVRGDSAAYFCASSPGQGATGANVLTFGAGSRLTVL.

This rearrangement joins TRBV6-5 to TRBJ2-3; 9 nucleotides align to TRBD1. Per the germline V gene, CDR1 is MNHEY and CDR2 is SVGAGI. The V gene end was trimmed by 6 bases and the J gene end by 3 bases; junction bases not matched to a gene: 4. CDR3 length equals 14 residues. In nucleotides, the CDR3 is TGTGCCAGCAGCCGGACAGGGGCGACAGATACGCAGTATTTT. It is translated as CASSRTGATDTQYF.

The chain joins TRBV12-3 or TRBV12-4 to TRBJ1-2; possibly TRBD1 for D (5 bases). The CDR3 consists of 12 residues. V gave up 9 bases and J gave up 7 bases, with 15 bases separating them. DNA of the CDR3: TGTGCCAGTTCGGGGGAAACGGGTGGCTACACCTTC. Translation: CASSGETGGYTF.

The chain uses TRBV5-4 and TRBJ1-2; D perhaps matches TRBD1 (6 bases). The CDR3 is 13 residues long. The V end was cut by 0 bases, the J end by 7 bases, with 10 bases between. The germline V gene has CDR1 SGHNT and CDR2 YYREEE (reference sequence). The CDR3 sequence is CASSLDRVGGYTF. The CDR3 DNA reads as TGTGCCAGCAGCTTGGACAGGGTAGGTGGCTACACCTTC.

V and J are TRBV29-1 and TRBJ2-5, with 12 bases that match TRBD2. Trimming cost V 6 bases and J 2 bases; bases outside gene matches: 4. This CDR3 has 14 residues. Per germline, CDR1 SQVTM and CDR2 ANQGSEA. The CDR3 region has the DNA TGCAGCGTCAGACTAGCGGGGGAGCAAGAGACCCAGTACTTC. Its protein is CSVRLAGEQETQYF.

This chain connects TRBV9 to TRBJ2-7; 9 positions agree with TRBD2. Germline V gene sequence: CDR1 SGDLS, CDR2 YYNGEE. This CDR3 comprises 16 residues. V trimming: 3 bases; J trimming: 2 bases; junction bases outside the gene matches: 9. The chain's CDR3 is CASSGGGLAGTYEQYF. The CDR3 bases are TGTGCCAGCAGCGGCGGGGGGCTAGCGGGGACCTACGAGCAGTACTTC.

The V call is TRBV14, the J call TRBJ2-5; 12 bases are a match to TRBD2. Germline V gene data show CDR1 as SGHDN and CDR2 as FVKESK. This CDR3 is 19 amino acids long. V dropped 2 bases and J dropped 4; count of bases not matched to a gene: 14. CDR3 sequence: CASSQTLLRLAGGRETQYF. The CDR3 bases are TGTGCCAGCAGCCAAACTTTGTTGAGGCTAGCGGGAGGGCGAGAGACCCAGTACTTC.

J is TRBJ1-6 and V is TRBV7-8; TRBD1 matches at 8 bases. With V trimmed by 5 bases and J by 3 bases, 24 bases remained unmatched. CDR1 SGHVS and CDR2 FQNEAQ come from the germline V gene. CDR3 size: 22 residues. CDR3 sequence reads: CASSPSTGGLSPLPIYNSPLHF. CDR3 bases: TGTGCCAGCAGCCCATCTACAGGGGGTCTCTCACCCTTACCTATCTATAATTCACCCCTCCACTTT.

The chain joins TRBV10-2 to TRBJ1-1; D is ambiguous. Germline V gene sequence: CDR1 WSHSY, CDR2 SAAADI. The CDR3 consists of 14 residues. V was clipped by 5 bases and J by 1 base, with 11 bases between them. CDR3 region: CASSRTVSNTEAFF. Written as DNA, the CDR3 is TGCGCCAGCAGTAGGACCGTATCGAACACTGAAGCTTTCTTT.

This chain joins TRBV5-1 and TRBJ2-7; 11 bases fit TRBD1. Germline values: CDR1 SGHRS, CDR2 YFSETQ. CDR3 length: 12 amino acids. With V trimmed by 10 bases and J by 9 bases, 9 bases remained unmatched. This chain's CDR3 is CADGQGALAQYF. In nucleotides, the CDR3 is TGCGCCGACGGACAGGGGGCGTTGGCGCAGTACTTC. Looking up the rest from reference TRBV5-1 and TRBJ2-7 gives the full variable domain: KAGVTQTPRYLIKTRGQQVTLSCSPISGHRSVSWYQQTPGQGLQFLFEYFSETQRNKGNFPGRFSGRQFSNSRSEMNVSTLELGDSALYLCADGQGALAQYFGPGTRLTVT.

This chain connects TRBV7-2 to TRBJ2-1; possibly TRBD2 for D (5 bases). The germline V gene encodes CDR1 SGHTA and CDR2 FQGNSA. The CDR3 extends over 15 amino acids. V lost 3 bases, J lost 2 bases, and 11 bases lay in between. The CDR3 coding sequence is TGTGCCAGCAGCTTTCCGGGAAAAACCTACAATGAGCAGTTCTTC. Translated, it gives CASSFPGKTYNEQFF.

V is TRBV3-1 and J is TRBJ2-5; D ambiguous. The CDR3 sequence is 11 residues long. The germline gives CDR1 LGHDT, CDR2 YNNKEL (reference sequence). The V gene lost 3 bases and the J gene lost 5 bases, with 4 bases spanning the gap. The CDR3 spells CASSHRETQYF. As DNA, the CDR3 is TGTGCCAGCAGCCATCGGGAGACCCAGTACTTC.

V is TRBV7-2 and J is TRBJ2-2; D is uncertain. CDR1 and CDR2 (germline): SGHTA, FQGNSA. This CDR3 has 14 amino acids. The V end lost 1 base, the J end lost 3 bases, and 6 bases lay between the germline ends. CDR3 loop: CASSLVGYTGELFF. The CDR3 DNA sequence: TGTGCCAGCAGCTTAGTCGGGTACACCGGGGAGCTGTTTTTT.

CDR3 sequence reads: CSASGRGSGGSYEQYF. CDR3 in DNA: TGCAGTGCTAGCGGCAGGGGGAGCGGAGGGAGCTACGAGCAGTACTTC. The V gene is TRBV20-1, the J gene TRBJ2-7; D might be TRBD1 (7 bases). The CDR3 extends over 16 amino acids. Trimming took 3 bases from V and 3 from J, leaving 21 bases between them. Per the germline V gene, CDR1 is DFQATT and CDR2 is SNEGSKA (reference sequence).

The chain is built from TRBV29-1 and TRBJ2-7; 15 bases are a match to TRBD2. CDR1 and CDR2 (germline): SQVTM, ANQGSEA. This CDR3 is built from 14 residues. J gave up 3 bases and V 6 bases, and 3 bases lay outside the gene matches. CDR3 nucleotides: TGCAGCGTAGGACTAGCGGGAGGGCTCTACGAGCAGTACTTC. Translation gives CSVGLAGGLYEQYF.

The chain couples TRBV7-2 to TRBJ2-1; 11 positions agree with TRBD2. The CDR3 runs 15 residues. The ends lost 4 bases at V and 3 bases at J; junction bases unmatched: 2. Germline V gives CDR1 SGHTA, CDR2 FQGNSA. The CDR3 coding sequence is TGTGCCAGCAGCTCCGGACTAGCGGGCTACAATGAGCAGTTCTTC. It yields the protein CASSSGLAGYNEQFF.

The chain combines TRBV7-8 with TRBJ1-1; D gene uncertain. The CDR3 length is 13 residues. In germline, CDR1 is SGHVS, CDR2 FQNEAQ. V lost 1 base and J lost 0, with 3 bases in between. CDR3 DNA: TGTGCCAGCAGCTTAGTCATGAACACTGAAGCTTTCTTT. As protein: CASSLVMNTEAFF.

The rearrangement links TRBV2 to TRBJ2-3, with no clear D. The CDR3 is made up of 15 amino acids. Germline CDR1 reads SNHLY; CDR2 reads FYNNEI. V dropped 8 bases and J dropped 0 bases, with 15 bases sitting between them. CDR3 region: CASRATAASTDTQYF. CDR3 bases: TGTGCCAGCCGTGCCACGGCTGCTAGCACAGATACGCAGTATTTT.

The chain is built from TRBV7-8 and TRBJ2-7, with D maybe TRBD1 (6 bases). CDR1 and CDR2 from the germline V gene are SGHVS and FQNEAQ. Trimming removed 2 bases at V and 2 bases at J, with 10 bases between. The CDR3 has 14 amino acids. CDR3 DNA: TGTGCCAGCAGCTTAACAGGGACGACCTACGAGCAGTACTTC. Translated: CASSLTGTTYEQYF.

V gene TRBV27 combines with J gene TRBJ2-1, with a weak D call TRBD2 (5 bases). This CDR3 is built from 16 residues. Trimming shortened V by 5 bases and J by 4 bases, and 18 bases separated the two germline ends. In germline, CDR1 is MNHEY, CDR2 SMNVEV (reference sequence). CDR3 sequence reads: CASSPSHLGGYNEQFF. The DNA for the CDR3 is TGTGCCAGCAGTCCCTCCCACTTGGGCGGGTACAATGAGCAGTTCTTC.

The V call is TRBV10-2, the J call TRBJ2-7, with 9 bases identical to TRBD2. Germline assignment: CDR1 WSHSY and CDR2 SAAADI. V shed 3 bases and J 1 base; nucleotides not matched to a gene: 7. The CDR3 sequence is 16 residues long. CDR3 DNA sequence: TGCGCCAGCAGTGAAGGGCCTAGCGGGACTTCCTACGAGCAGTACTTC. Translation gives CASSEGPSGTSYEQYF.

The chain has TRBV3-1 and TRBJ1-5; D perhaps matches TRBD1 (5 bases). The CDR3 has 15 amino acids. Germline V gene data show CDR1 as LGHDT and CDR2 as YNNKEL (reference sequence). The V and J ends lost 2 bases and 3 bases respectively, with 11 bases between them. The CDR3 loop reads CASSQRGAYNQPQHF. The DNA for the CDR3 is TGTGCCAGCAGCCAACGAGGGGCTTACAATCAGCCCCAGCATTTT.

The chain is built from TRBV20-1 and TRBJ2-1; 9 bases match TRBD2. The CDR3 totals 17 residues. The germline gives CDR1 DFQATT, CDR2 SNEGSKA (reference sequence). After removal of 0 bases from V and 7 bases from J, the junction contained 13 bases not matched to a gene. The CDR3: CSARDLLAGGPGNEQFF. CDR3 coding DNA: TGCAGTGCTAGAGATCTGTTGGCGGGAGGGCCTGGAAATGAGCAGTTCTTC.

CDR3 bases: TGTGCCAGTAGTATTATCGGCGCGGGGAACAATGAGCAGTTCTTC. It encodes CASSIIGAGNNEQFF. The rearrangement uses TRBV19 and TRBJ2-1; possible D gene TRBD2, 6 bases. With 3 bases removed from V and 5 bases from J, the gap between germline ends came to 14 bases. The CDR3 sequence is 15 residues long. Germline CDR1 reads LNHDA; CDR2 reads SQIVND (reference sequence).

The gene calls are TRBV21-1 and TRBJ2-7; the table assigns TRBD2, which was not confirmed against the DNA. TRBV21-1 is classified as a pseudogene. CDR3 size: 17 residues. CDR3 in DNA: TGTGCCAGCAGCAGGGGACTAGCGGGAGGGGGGACCTACGAGCAGTACTTC. This codes for CASSRGLAGGGTYEQYF.

The V and J genes are TRBV28 and TRBJ1-1; 8 nucleotides align to TRBD1. V lost 11 bases to trimming and J lost 6 bases; unmatched junction nucleotides: 11. Germline CDR1 and CDR2: MDHEN and SYDVKM. The CDR3 runs 13 residues. CDR3 amino acids: CAGTGQGRAEAFF. The CDR3 DNA follows: TGTGCCGGAACCGGACAGGGAAGGGCTGAAGCTTTCTTT.

J is TRBJ2-3 and V is TRBV7-6; D assignment may be TRBD1 or TRBD2 (6 bases each). Looked up from germline, CDR1 is SGHVS and CDR2 is FNYEAQ. The CDR3 has 18 residues. Trimming took 0 bases from V and 0 from J, leaving 16 bases between them. The CDR3 DNA is TGTGCCAGCAGCTTAGCCCAACTATCGGGGGCTAGCACAGATACGCAGTATTTT. It encodes CASSLAQLSGASTDTQYF.

The J gene is TRBJ1-2, the V gene TRBV12-5; D call uncertain. Germline values: CDR1 LGHNT, CDR2 FRNRAP. This CDR3 is built from 12 residues. Deletions cut 1 base from V and 4 bases from J, with 4 bases between. This CDR3 reads CASGLATYGYTF. The CDR3 DNA sequence: TGTGCTAGTGGTTTGGCCACCTATGGCTACACCTTC.